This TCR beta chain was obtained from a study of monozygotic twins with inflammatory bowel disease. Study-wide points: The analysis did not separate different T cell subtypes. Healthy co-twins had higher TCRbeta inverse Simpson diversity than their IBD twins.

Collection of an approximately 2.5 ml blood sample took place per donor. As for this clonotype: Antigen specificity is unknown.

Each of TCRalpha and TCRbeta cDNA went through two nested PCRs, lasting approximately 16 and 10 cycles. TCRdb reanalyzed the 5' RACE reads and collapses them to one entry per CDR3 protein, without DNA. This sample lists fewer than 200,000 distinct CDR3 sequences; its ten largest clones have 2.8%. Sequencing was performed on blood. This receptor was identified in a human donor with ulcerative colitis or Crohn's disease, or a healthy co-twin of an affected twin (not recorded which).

The CDR3 sequence is CSAIPRTGERANTEAFF. This chain uses TRBV20-1 with TRBJ1-1; no DNA is available, so the TRBD1 call from TCRdb remains unchecked. Germline lookup yields CDR1 DFQATT and CDR2 SNEGSKA (reference sequence). This CDR3 comprises 17 residues.